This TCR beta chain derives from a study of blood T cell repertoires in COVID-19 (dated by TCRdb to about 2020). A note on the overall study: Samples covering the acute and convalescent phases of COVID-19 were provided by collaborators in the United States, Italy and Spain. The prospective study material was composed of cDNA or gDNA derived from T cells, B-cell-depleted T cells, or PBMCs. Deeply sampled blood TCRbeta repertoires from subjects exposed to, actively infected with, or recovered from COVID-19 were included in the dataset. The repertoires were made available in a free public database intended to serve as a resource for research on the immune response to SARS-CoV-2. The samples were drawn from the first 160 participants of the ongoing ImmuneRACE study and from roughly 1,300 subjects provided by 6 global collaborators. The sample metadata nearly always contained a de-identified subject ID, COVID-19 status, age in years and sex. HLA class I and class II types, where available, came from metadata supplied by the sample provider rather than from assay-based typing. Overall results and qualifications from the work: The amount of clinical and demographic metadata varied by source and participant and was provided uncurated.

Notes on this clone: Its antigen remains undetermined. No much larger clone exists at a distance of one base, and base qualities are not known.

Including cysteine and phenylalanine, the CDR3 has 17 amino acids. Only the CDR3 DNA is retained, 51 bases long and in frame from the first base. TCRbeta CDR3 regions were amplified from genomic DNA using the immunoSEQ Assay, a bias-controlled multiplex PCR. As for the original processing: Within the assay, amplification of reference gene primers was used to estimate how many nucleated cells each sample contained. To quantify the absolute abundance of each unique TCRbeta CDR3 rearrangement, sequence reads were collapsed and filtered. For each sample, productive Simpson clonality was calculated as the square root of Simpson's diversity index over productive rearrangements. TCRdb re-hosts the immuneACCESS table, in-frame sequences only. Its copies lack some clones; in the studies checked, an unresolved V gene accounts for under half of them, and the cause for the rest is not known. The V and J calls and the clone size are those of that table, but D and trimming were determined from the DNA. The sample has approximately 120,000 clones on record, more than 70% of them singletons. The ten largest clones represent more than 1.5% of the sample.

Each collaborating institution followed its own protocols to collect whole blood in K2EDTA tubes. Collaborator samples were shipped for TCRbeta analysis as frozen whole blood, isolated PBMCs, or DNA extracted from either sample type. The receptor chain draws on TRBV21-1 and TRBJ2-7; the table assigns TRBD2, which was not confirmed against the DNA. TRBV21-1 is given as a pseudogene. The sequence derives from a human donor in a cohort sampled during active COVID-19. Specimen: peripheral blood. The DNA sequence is TGTGCCAGCAGCAAAGAGGTCAGCGGGAGCGCCGACTACGAGCAGTACTTC. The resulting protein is CASSKEVSGSADYEQYF.